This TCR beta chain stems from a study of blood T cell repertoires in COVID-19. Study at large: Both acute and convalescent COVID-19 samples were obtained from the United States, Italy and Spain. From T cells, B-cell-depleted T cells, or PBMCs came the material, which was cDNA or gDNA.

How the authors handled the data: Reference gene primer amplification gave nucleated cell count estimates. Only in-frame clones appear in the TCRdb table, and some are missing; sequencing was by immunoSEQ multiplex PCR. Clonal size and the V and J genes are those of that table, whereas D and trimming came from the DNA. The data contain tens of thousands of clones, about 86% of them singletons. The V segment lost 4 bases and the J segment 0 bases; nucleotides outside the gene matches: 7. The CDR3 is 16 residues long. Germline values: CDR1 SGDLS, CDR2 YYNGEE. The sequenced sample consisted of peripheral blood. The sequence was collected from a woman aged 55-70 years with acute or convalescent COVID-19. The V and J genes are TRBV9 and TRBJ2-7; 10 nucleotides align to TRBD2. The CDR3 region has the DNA TGTGCCAGCAGCCCCAGGACTAGCGGATACTCCTACGAGCAGTACTTC. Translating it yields CASSPRTSGYSYEQYF.